The present TCR beta chain was sequenced within a study of blood T cell repertoires in COVID-19. As for the study in general: Samples representing acute and convalescent COVID-19 were sourced from the United States, Italy and Spain. The cDNA or gDNA used as material had been derived from T cells, B-cell-depleted T cells, or PBMCs.

Germline values: CDR1 SGHTA, CDR2 FQGNSA. Unmatched junction bases numbered 3, after V lost 4 bases and J lost 0 bases. This CDR3 comprises 15 residues. In the authors' workflow: The authors estimated nucleated cell counts from reference gene primer amplification. Here immunoSEQ multiplex PCR was the method, and the copy in TCRdb shows in-frame clones only, minus some. V, J and clone size reflect that table, while D and trimming were determined from the DNA. The table shows nearly 55,000 clones, with approximately 90% occurring only once. Input material: peripheral blood. The sequence was obtained from a woman aged 60 to 75 with active or convalescent COVID-19. V is TRBV7-2 and J is TRBJ1-3, with 7 bases fitting TRBD1. CDR3 in amino acids: CASSSRQGSGNTIYF. The CDR3 DNA reads as TGTGCCAGCAGCTCAAGACAGGGCTCTGGAAACACCATATATTTT.